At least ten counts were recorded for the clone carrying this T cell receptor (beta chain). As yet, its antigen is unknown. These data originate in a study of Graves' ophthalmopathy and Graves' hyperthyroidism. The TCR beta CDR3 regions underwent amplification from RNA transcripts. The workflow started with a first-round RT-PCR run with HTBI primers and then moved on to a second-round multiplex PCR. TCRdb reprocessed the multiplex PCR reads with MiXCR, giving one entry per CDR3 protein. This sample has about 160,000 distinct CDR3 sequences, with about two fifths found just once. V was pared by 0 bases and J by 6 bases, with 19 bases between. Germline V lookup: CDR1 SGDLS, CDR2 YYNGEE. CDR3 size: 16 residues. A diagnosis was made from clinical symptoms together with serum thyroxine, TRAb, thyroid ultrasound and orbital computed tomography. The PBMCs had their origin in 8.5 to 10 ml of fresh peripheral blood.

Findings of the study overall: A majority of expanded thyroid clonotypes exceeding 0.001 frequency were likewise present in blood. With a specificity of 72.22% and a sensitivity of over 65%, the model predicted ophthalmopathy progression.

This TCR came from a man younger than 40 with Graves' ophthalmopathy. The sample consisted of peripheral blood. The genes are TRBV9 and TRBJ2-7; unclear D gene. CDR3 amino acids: CASSVDSSGIFGEQYF. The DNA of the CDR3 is TGTGCCAGCAGCGTAGACTCATCAGGCATTTTTGGCGAGCAGTACTTC.